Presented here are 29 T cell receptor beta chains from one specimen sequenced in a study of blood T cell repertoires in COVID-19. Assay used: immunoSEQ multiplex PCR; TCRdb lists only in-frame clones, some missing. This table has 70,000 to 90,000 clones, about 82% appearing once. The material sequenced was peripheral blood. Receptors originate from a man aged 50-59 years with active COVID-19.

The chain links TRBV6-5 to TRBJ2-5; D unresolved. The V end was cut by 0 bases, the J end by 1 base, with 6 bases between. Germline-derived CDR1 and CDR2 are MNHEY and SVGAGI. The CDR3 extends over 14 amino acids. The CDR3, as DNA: TGTGCCAGCAGTTACTCTAGTCTCCAAGAGACCCAGTACTTC. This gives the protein CASSYSSLQETQYF.

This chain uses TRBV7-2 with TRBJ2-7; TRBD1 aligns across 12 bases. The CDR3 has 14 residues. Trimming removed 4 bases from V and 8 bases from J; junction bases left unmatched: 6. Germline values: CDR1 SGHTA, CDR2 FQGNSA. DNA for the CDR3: TGTGCCAGCAGCTCGGGACAGGGGGCGGTAAAGCAGTACTTC. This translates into CASSSGQGAVKQYF.

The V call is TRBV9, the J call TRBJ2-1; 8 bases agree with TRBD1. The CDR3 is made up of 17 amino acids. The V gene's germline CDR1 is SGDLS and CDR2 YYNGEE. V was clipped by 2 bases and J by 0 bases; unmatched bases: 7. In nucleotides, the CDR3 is TGTGCCAGCAGCGTCCAGGGGGCCACCAGCTCCTACAATGAGCAGTTCTTC. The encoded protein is CASSVQGATSSYNEQFF.

CDR3 bases: TGTGCCATCAGTGACAGCACTAGCGGGGGATACGAGCAGTACTTC. Translating it yields CAISDSTSGGYEQYF. The chain employs TRBV10-3 and TRBJ2-7, with 11 bases aligning to TRBD2. Trimming removed 3 bases from V and 4 bases from J; junction bases left unmatched: 5. CDR3 length: 15 amino acids. CDR1 ENHRY and CDR2 SYGVKD come from the germline V gene.

As DNA, the CDR3 is TGTGCCAGTAAAAGACAGGGGGGCTACGAGCAGTACTTC. Protein: CASKRQGGYEQYF. V and J are TRBV6-5 and TRBJ2-7; 9 bases agree with TRBD1. The CDR3 runs to 13 residues. V trimming: 9 bases; J trimming: 3 bases; junction bases outside the gene matches: 6. The germline V gene has CDR1 MNHEY and CDR2 SVGAGI.

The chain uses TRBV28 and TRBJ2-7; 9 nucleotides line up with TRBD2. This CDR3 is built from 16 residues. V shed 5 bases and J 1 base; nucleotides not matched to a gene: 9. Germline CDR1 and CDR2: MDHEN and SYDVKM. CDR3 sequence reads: CASSLMTSGISYEQYF. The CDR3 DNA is TGTGCCAGCAGTCTAATGACTAGCGGTATTTCCTACGAGCAGTACTTC.

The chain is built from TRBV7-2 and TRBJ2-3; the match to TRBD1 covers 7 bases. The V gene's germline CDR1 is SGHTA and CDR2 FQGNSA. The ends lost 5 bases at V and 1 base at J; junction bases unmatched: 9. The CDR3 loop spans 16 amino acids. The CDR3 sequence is CASSLPGQSGTDTQYF. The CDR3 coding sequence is TGTGCCAGCAGCCTACCGGGACAGTCGGGCACAGATACGCAGTATTTT. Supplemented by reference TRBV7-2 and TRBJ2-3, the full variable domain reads GAGVSQSPSNKVTEKGKDVELRCDPISGHTALYWYRQSLGQGLEFLIYFQGNSAPDKSGLPSDRFSAERTGGSVSTLTIQRTQQEDSAVYLCASSLPGQSGTDTQYFGPGTRLTVL.

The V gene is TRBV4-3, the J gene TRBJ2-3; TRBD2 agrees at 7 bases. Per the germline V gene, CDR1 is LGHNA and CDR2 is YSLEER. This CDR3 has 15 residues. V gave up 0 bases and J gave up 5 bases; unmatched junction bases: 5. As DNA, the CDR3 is TGCGCCAGCAGCCAAGACCGGGACTATGTAGATACGCAGTATTTT. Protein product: CASSQDRDYVDTQYF.

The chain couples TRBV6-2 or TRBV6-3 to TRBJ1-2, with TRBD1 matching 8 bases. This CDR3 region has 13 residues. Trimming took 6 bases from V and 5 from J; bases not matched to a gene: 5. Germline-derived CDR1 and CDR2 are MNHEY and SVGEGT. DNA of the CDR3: TGTGCCAGCAGCGTCAGGGGGCTTTATGGCTACACCTTC. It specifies CASSVRGLYGYTF.

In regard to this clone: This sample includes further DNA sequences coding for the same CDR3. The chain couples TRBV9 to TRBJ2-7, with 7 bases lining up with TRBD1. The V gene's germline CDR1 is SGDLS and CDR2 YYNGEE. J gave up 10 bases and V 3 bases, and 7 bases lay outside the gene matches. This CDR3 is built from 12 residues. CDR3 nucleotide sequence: TGTGCCAGCAGCGCACAGGGGTCGATCCAGTACTTC. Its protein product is CASSAQGSIQYF.

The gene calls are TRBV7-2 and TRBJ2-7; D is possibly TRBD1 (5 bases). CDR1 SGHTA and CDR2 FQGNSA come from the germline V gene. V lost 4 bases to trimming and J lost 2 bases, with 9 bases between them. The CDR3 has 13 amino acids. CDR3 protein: CASSSDSTYEQYF. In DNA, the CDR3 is TGTGCCAGCAGCTCCGACAGTACCTACGAGCAGTACTTC.

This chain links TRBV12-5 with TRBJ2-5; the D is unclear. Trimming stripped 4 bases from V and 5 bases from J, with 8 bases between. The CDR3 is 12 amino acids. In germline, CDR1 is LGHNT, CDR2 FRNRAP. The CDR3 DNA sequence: TGTGCTAGTGGTTCCTCCTCGGAGACCCAGTACTTC. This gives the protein CASGSSSETQYF.

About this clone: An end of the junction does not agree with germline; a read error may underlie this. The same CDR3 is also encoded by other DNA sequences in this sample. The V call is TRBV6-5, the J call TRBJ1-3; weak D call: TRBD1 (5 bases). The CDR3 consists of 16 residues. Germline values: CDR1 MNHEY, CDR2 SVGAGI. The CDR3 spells CASSYWDFSSGNTIYF. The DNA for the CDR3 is TGCGCCAGCAGTTACTGGGACTTCAGCTCTGGAAACACCATATATTTT.

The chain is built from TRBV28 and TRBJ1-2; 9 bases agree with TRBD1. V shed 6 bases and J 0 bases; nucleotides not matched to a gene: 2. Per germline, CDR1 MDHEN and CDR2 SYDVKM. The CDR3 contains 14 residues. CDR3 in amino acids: CASRGQGANYGYTF. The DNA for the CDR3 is TGTGCCAGCAGGGGACAGGGAGCTAACTATGGCTACACCTTC.

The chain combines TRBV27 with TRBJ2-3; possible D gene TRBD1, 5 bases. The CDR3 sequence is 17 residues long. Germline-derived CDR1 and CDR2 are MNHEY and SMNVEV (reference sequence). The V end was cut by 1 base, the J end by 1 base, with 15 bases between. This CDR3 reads CASSLLVGLGGTDTQYF. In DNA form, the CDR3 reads TGTGCCAGCAGTTTATTGGTGGGGCTAGGAGGCACAGATACGCAGTATTTT.

CDR3 in amino acids: CASSFRGGIVATDTQYF. CDR3 nucleotides: TGTGCCAGCAGCTTTAGGGGGGGGATTGTGGCCACAGATACGCAGTATTTT. The chain couples TRBV7-6 to TRBJ2-3, with a tentative D call TRBD2 (7 bases). Per the germline V gene, CDR1 is SGHVS and CDR2 is FNYEAQ. Trimming removed 3 bases at V and 2 bases at J, with 18 bases between. The CDR3 covers 17 residues. The full variable domain, in which reference TRBV7-6 and TRBJ2-3 provide the parts outside the CDR3, is GAGVSQSPRYKVTKRGQDVALRCDPISGHVSLYWYRQALGQGPEFLTYFNYEAQQDKSGLPNDRFSAERPEGSISTLTIQRTEQRDSAMYRCASSFRGGIVATDTQYFGPGTRLTVL.

CDR3 DNA sequence: TGTGCCAGCAGCCCCCTTCCCAGGGTTAACACTGAAGCTTTCTTT. This translates into CASSPLPRVNTEAFF. V and J are TRBV27 and TRBJ1-1, with D maybe TRBD1 (5 bases). Trimming left V 6 bases short and J 2 bases short, with 16 bases between. The CDR3 consists of 15 residues. Germline V gene lookup returns CDR1 MNHEY and CDR2 SMNVEV (reference sequence).

CDR3 nucleotides: TGCGCCAGCCCGTTAAGACGAACAGGGGAGAAACTGTTTTTT. Protein product: CASPLRRTGEKLFF. V and J are TRBV5-1 and TRBJ1-4; the match to TRBD1 covers 7 bases. The germline CDR1 and CDR2 sequences are SGHRS and YFSETQ. The length of the CDR3 is 14 residues. Losses at the gene ends were 7 bases for V and 11 bases for J; bases not matched to a gene: 14.

The CDR3 is CASSENLGGSPRGSEQYF. The CDR3, as DNA: TGTGCCAGCAGTGAAAATCTAGGTGGGAGCCCTCGAGGAAGCGAGCAGTACTTC. The chain uses TRBV2 and TRBJ2-7; TRBD2 is a possible D gene (5 bases). CDR1 and CDR2 from the germline V gene are SNHLY and FYNNEI. This CDR3 is built from 18 residues. The V and J ends lost 2 bases and 6 bases respectively, with 26 bases between them. Filled out from reference TRBV2 and TRBJ2-7, the complete variable domain reads EPEVTQTPSHQVTQMGQEVILRCVPISNHLYFYWYRQILGQKVEFLVSFYNNEISEKSEIFDDQFSVERPDGSNFTLKIRSTKLEDSAMYFCASSENLGGSPRGSEQYFGPGTRLTVT.

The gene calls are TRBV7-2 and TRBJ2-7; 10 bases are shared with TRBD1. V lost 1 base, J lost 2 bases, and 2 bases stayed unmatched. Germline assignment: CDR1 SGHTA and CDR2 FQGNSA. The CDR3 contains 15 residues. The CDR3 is CASSLGQGAPYEQYF. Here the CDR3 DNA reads TGTGCCAGCAGCTTAGGACAGGGGGCACCCTACGAGCAGTACTTC.

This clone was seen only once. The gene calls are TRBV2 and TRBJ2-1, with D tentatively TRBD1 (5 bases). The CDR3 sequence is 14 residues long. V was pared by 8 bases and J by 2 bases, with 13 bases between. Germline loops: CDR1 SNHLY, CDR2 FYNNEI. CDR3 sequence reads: CASADLGPYNEQFF. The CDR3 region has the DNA TGTGCCAGCGCCGATTTGGGGCCCTACAATGAGCAGTTCTTC.

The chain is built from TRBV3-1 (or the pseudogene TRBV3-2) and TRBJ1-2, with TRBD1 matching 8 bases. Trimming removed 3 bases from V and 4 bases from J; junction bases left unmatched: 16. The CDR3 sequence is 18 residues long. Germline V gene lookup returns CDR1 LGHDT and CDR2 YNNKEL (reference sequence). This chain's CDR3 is CASSQRWTGLYSGYGYTF. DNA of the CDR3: TGTGCCAGCAGCCAGAGGTGGACAGGGCTCTATAGCGGCTATGGCTACACCTTC.

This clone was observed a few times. CDR3 sequence reads: CASSQGQSSNTEAFF. DNA for the CDR3: TGTGCCAGCAGCCAAGGCCAGTCGTCGAACACTGAAGCTTTCTTT. V and J are TRBV4-2 and TRBJ1-1, with D hard to call. Trimming took 1 base from V and 1 from J, leaving 10 bases between them. The CDR3 has 15 amino acids. Germline CDR1 LGHNA, CDR2 YNFKEQ.

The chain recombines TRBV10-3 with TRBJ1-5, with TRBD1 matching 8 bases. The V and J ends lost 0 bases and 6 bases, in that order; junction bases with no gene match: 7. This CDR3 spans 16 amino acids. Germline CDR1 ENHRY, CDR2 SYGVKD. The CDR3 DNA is TGTGCCATCAGTGAGTCGACGTCAGGGGGCATTCAGCCCCAGCATTTT. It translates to CAISESTSGGIQPQHF.

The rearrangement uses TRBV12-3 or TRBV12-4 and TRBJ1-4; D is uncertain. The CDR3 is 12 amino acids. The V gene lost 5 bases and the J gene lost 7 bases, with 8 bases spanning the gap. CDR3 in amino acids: CASSRSGEKLFF. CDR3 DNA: TGTGCCAGCAGTAGGTCGGGTGAAAAACTGTTTTTT.

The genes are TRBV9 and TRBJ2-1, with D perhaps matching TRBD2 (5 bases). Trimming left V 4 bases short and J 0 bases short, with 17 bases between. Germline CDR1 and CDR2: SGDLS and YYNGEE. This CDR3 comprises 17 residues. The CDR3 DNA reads TGTGCCAGCAGCCAGACTGGACTGCCGAGCTCCTACAATGAGCAGTTCTTC. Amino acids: CASSQTGLPSSYNEQFF.

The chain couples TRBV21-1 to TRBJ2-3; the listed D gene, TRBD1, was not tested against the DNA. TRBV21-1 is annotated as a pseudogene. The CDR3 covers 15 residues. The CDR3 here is CASSSPRTHTDTQYF. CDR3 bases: TGTGCCAGCAGCAGTCCAAGGACACACACAGATACGCAGTATTTT.

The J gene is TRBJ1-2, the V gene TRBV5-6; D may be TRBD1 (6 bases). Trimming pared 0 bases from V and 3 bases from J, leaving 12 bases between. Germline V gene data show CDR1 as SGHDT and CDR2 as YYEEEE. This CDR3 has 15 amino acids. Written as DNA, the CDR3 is TGTGCCAGCAGCTTGGGCGGGGGGCTTCACTATGGCTACACCTTC. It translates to CASSLGGGLHYGYTF.

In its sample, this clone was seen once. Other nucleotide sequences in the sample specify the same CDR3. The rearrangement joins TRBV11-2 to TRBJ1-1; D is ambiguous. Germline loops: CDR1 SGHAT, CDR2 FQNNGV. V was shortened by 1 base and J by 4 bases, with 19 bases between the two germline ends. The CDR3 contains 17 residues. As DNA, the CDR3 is TGTGCCAGCAGCTTAGTCGGAGGTGGAGGGATAGGCACTGAAGCTTTCTTT. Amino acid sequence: CASSLVGGGGIGTEAFF. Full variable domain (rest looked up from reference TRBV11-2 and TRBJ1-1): EAGVAQSPRYKIIEKRQSVAFWCNPISGHATLYWYQQILGQGPKLLIQFQNNGVVDDSQLPKDRFSAERLKGVDSTLKIQPAKLEDSAVYLCASSLVGGGGIGTEAFFGQGTRLTVV.